The 25 T cell receptor beta chains presented below share a single source sample, sequenced in a study of blood T cell repertoires in COVID-19. TCRdb's table, derived via immunoSEQ multiplex PCR, lists solely in-frame clones and lacks some. The repertoire holds approximately 170,000 clones, with less than 85% as singletons. Sequencing was performed on PBMCs or T cells enriched from blood (not recorded which). The source of these receptors is a woman aged 45 to 65 who had recovered from COVID-19.

The rearrangement uses TRBV28 and TRBJ1-2; 7 bases line up with TRBD1. V shed 8 bases, J shed 3 bases, and the junction held 6 bases outside the gene matches. This CDR3 has 13 residues. CDR1 is MDHEN and CDR2 is SYDVKM in the germline V gene. The CDR3 sequence: CASALTGYYGYTF. CDR3 coding DNA: TGTGCCAGCGCCCTGACAGGGTACTATGGCTACACCTTC.

V is TRBV7-8 and J is TRBJ1-5; D perhaps matches TRBD1 (6 bases). The germline CDR1 and CDR2 sequences are SGHVS and FQNEAQ. With 5 bases removed from V and 9 bases from J, the gap between germline ends came to 23 bases. The CDR3 is made up of 16 amino acids. As DNA, the CDR3 is TGTGCCAGCAGCCGGGCAACGTTGGCTTCAGGGGCGCCCCAGCATTTT. It specifies CASSRATLASGAPQHF.

This clone showed up just once. This chain uses TRBV9 with TRBJ2-6, with 10 bases that match TRBD1. The germline V gene encodes CDR1 SGDLS and CDR2 YYNGEE. The V and J ends lost 0 bases and 2 bases, in that order; junction bases with no gene match: 5. This CDR3 comprises 18 residues. As DNA, the CDR3 is TGTGCCAGCAGCGTAGAGACAGGGGGCAACGCTGGGGCCAACGTCCTGACTTTC. Its protein is CASSVETGGNAGANVLTF.

V is TRBV28 and J is TRBJ1-6, with a tentative D call TRBD1 (6 bases). CDR3 length equals 14 residues. V was trimmed by 7 bases and J by 8 bases, leaving 15 bases between them. Germline CDR1 reads MDHEN; CDR2 reads SYDVKM. CDR3 in amino acids: CASKIGAGDSPLHF. The CDR3 region has the DNA TGTGCCAGCAAAATAGGGGCAGGGGATTCACCCCTCCACTTT.

The V and J genes are TRBV5-4 and TRBJ2-5; TRBD1 might be the D (8 bases). V was cut by 4 bases and J by 2 bases, with 15 bases left in between. The CDR3 is made up of 15 amino acids. Germline CDR1 SGHNT, CDR2 YYREEE (reference sequence). CDR3 region: CASSGIQGGQETQYF. Here the CDR3 DNA reads TGTGCCAGCAGCGGAATACAGGGGGGGCAAGAGACCCAGTACTTC.

The chain is built from TRBV7-8 and TRBJ1-5; 7 bases fit TRBD1. CDR3 size: 16 residues. From germline, CDR1 is SGHVS and CDR2 FQNEAQ. V shed 6 bases, J shed 4 bases, and the junction held 12 bases outside the gene matches. The CDR3 nucleotides read TGTGCCAGCAGTCCCGTCCGGGACAGTAGAAATCAGCCCCAGCATTTT. This translates into CASSPVRDSRNQPQHF.

The rearrangement uses TRBV28 and TRBJ1-2, with a possible D match to TRBD1 (5 bases). With 3 bases removed from V and 10 bases from J, the gap between germline ends came to 12 bases. Germline-derived CDR1 and CDR2 are MDHEN and SYDVKM. This CDR3 comprises 12 residues. Here the CDR3 reads CASSFSGKYYTF. The CDR3 DNA reads TGTGCCAGCAGTTTCTCAGGGAAGTACTACACCTTC.

The chain couples TRBV11-2 to TRBJ1-2; 8 bases are shared with TRBD1. This CDR3 spans 13 amino acids. Germline V gene data show CDR1 as SGHAT and CDR2 as FQNNGV. After removal of 5 bases from V and 4 bases from J, the junction contained 3 bases not matched to a gene. The CDR3 here is CASSRDRGYGYTF. The CDR3 nucleotides read TGTGCCAGCAGCCGCGACAGGGGCTATGGCTACACCTTC.

The chain is built from TRBV28 and TRBJ2-1, with 11 bases matching TRBD2. The V and J ends lost 3 bases and 5 bases, in that order; junction bases with no gene match: 12. The CDR3 has 18 residues. From germline, CDR1 is MDHEN and CDR2 SYDVKM. CDR3 bases: TGTGCCAGCAGTTTCGTGTCGGTAGCGGGGGGGATAGACAATGAGCAGTTCTTC. Translating gives CASSFVSVAGGIDNEQFF.

The gene calls are TRBV11-3 and TRBJ1-6, with 7 bases aligning to TRBD1. V lost 5 bases to trimming and J lost 14 bases; unmatched junction nucleotides: 12. This CDR3 comprises 14 residues. Germline V gene sequence: CDR1 SGHNT, CDR2 YENEEA. CDR3 region: CASSPDRERRTLHF. CDR3 in DNA: TGTGCCAGCAGCCCAGACAGGGAGCGCAGGACCCTCCACTTT. The full variable domain, in which reference TRBV11-3 and TRBJ1-6 provide the parts outside the CDR3, is EAGVVQSPRYKIIEKKQPVAFWCNPISGHNTLYWYLQNLGQGPELLIRYENEEAVDDSQLPKDRFSAERLKGVDSTLKIQPAELGDSAVYLCASSPDRERRTLHFGNGTRLTVT.

The chain couples TRBV9 to TRBJ2-1; D unclear. The CDR3 length is 17 residues. Germline loops: CDR1 SGDLS, CDR2 YYNGEE. Trimming took 4 bases from V and 0 from J, leaving 17 bases between them. CDR3 coding DNA: TGTGCCAGCAGCCCTTCTCCCCTTGGCGGCTCCTACAATGAGCAGTTCTTC. The encoded protein is CASSPSPLGGSYNEQFF.

The chain employs TRBV3-1 (or the pseudogene TRBV3-2) and TRBJ2-1; weak D call: TRBD2 (5 bases). Germline assignment: CDR1 LGHDT and CDR2 YNNKEL (reference sequence). V was clipped by 10 bases and J by 5 bases, with 15 bases between them. The CDR3 totals 13 residues. The CDR3 DNA sequence: TGTGCCACCCGTCCTGCGGGCAACAATGAGCAGTTCTTC. As protein: CATRPAGNNEQFF.

V is TRBV29-1 and J is TRBJ1-4, with 8 bases identical to TRBD1. The CDR3 is 13 residues long. V shed 5 bases, J shed 8 bases, and the junction held 7 bases outside the gene matches. Looked up from germline, CDR1 is SQVTM and CDR2 is ANQGSEA. This CDR3 reads CSVQGQGGEKLFF. As DNA, the CDR3 is TGCAGCGTTCAAGGACAGGGTGGGGAAAAACTGTTTTTT.

The chain has TRBV7-9 and TRBJ1-4; D is unclear. The germline V and J ends were trimmed by 11 bases and 0 bases, with 10 bases remaining between them. CDR1 is SEHNR and CDR2 is FQNEAQ in the germline V gene (reference sequence). This CDR3 region has 13 residues. CDR3 nucleotide sequence: TGTGCCGGGCGGGATGCAACTAATGAAAAACTGTTTTTT. Protein sequence: CAGRDATNEKLFF.

V usage is TRBV5-6 and J usage is TRBJ1-2, with 7 bases aligning to TRBD1. Per the germline V gene, CDR1 is SGHDT and CDR2 is YYEEEE. The CDR3 is made up of 13 amino acids. Losses at the gene ends were 2 bases for V and 6 bases for J; bases not matched to a gene: 4. The DNA of the CDR3 is TGTGCCAGCAGCTTAAAAACAGGGGATGGCTACACCTTC. It encodes CASSLKTGDGYTF.

The chain joins TRBV6-5 to TRBJ1-5, with TRBD1 as a possible D gene (6 bases). Germline CDR1 MNHEY, CDR2 SVGAGI. The V gene lost 6 bases and the J gene lost 7 bases, with 19 bases spanning the gap. The CDR3 spans 15 residues. The CDR3 DNA sequence: TGTGCCAGCAGCCGGGGCACAGGGTTGGGACAGCCCCAGCATTTT. It codes for CASSRGTGLGQPQHF.

This chain connects TRBV9 to TRBJ2-1; 14 nucleotides line up with TRBD2. CDR3 size: 17 residues. Germline loops: CDR1 SGDLS, CDR2 YYNGEE. V was clipped by 3 bases and J by 4 bases; unmatched bases: 6. The CDR3 sequence is CASSASTSGGEYNEQFF. Written as DNA, the CDR3 is TGTGCCAGCAGCGCTTCGACTAGCGGGGGGGAGTACAATGAGCAGTTCTTC.

J is TRBJ1-1 and V is TRBV7-2; 8 bases align to TRBD1. CDR3 length equals 14 residues. Germline V gene sequence: CDR1 SGHTA, CDR2 FQGNSA. V lost 8 bases to trimming and J lost 4 bases; unmatched junction nucleotides: 9. This CDR3 is CASGLGRGPTEAFF. As DNA, the CDR3 is TGTGCCAGCGGCCTGGGCAGGGGGCCCACTGAAGCTTTCTTT.

The rearrangement links TRBV11-2 to TRBJ1-1, with a weak D call TRBD1 (6 bases). This CDR3 contains 13 residues. Germline V CDR1 and CDR2: SGHAT, FQNNGV. Trimming removed 4 bases from V and 3 bases from J, with 9 bases in between. The CDR3 region has the DNA TGTGCCAGCAGCTGGACAGAGCACACTGAAGCTTTCTTT. This translates into CASSWTEHTEAFF.

This clone was counted a single time. This chain links TRBV5-1 with TRBJ2-1, with no clear D. This CDR3 comprises 14 residues. The V end lost 0 bases, the J end lost 2 bases, and 6 bases lay between the germline ends. Germline V gene data show CDR1 as SGHRS and CDR2 as YFSETQ. Written as DNA, the CDR3 is TGCGCCAGCAGCTTGGATACTACCTACAATGAGCAGTTCTTC. It is translated as CASSLDTTYNEQFF.

V and J are TRBV14 and TRBJ1-6; 8 bases align to TRBD1. This CDR3 is 14 amino acids long. From germline, CDR1 is SGHDN and CDR2 FVKESK. J lost 10 bases, V lost 5 bases, and 7 bases had no gene match. The CDR3: CASSTRTGRSPLHF. The CDR3 DNA is TGTGCCAGCAGCACTCGGACAGGGAGGTCACCCCTCCACTTT.

This clone was counted once. This sequence joins TRBV9 and TRBJ1-1; 8 bases line up with TRBD1. Losses at the gene ends were 3 bases for V and 0 bases for J; bases not matched to a gene: 4. Germline CDR1 SGDLS, CDR2 YYNGEE. This CDR3 has 15 amino acids. The CDR3: CASSEGDRLNTEAFF. The CDR3 DNA reads as TGTGCCAGCAGCGAAGGGGACAGGCTGAACACTGAAGCTTTCTTT.

The chain couples TRBV3-1 (or the pseudogene TRBV3-2) to TRBJ2-3; TRBD1 might be the D (6 bases). Looked up from germline, CDR1 is LGHDT and CDR2 is YNNKEL (reference sequence). V was shortened by 1 base and J by 0 bases, with 17 bases between the two germline ends. This CDR3 comprises 18 residues. The CDR3 sequence is CASSQGSQGPASTDTQYF. The CDR3 DNA follows: TGTGCCAGCAGCCAAGGGTCCCAGGGGCCTGCTAGCACAGATACGCAGTATTTT.

This chain joins TRBV27 and TRBJ1-5, with 10 nucleotides matching TRBD1. This CDR3 comprises 16 residues. Trimming cost V 0 bases and J 5 bases; bases outside gene matches: 4. Germline lookup yields CDR1 MNHEY and CDR2 SMNVEV (reference sequence). The CDR3 DNA is TGTGCCAGCAGTTTATCCCTCGGGACAGGGGATCAGCCCCAGCATTTT. This codes for CASSLSLGTGDQPQHF.

The gene calls are TRBV11-2 and TRBJ2-1; 8 nucleotides line up with TRBD2. Per germline, CDR1 SGHAT and CDR2 FQNNGV. The CDR3 runs 15 residues. V lost 5 bases to trimming and J lost 7 bases; unmatched junction nucleotides: 10. CDR3 in amino acids: CASSAGAGVSNEQFF. The CDR3 DNA reads as TGTGCCAGCAGCGCCGGAGCGGGAGTGAGTAATGAGCAGTTCTTC.